This T cell receptor (beta chain) was obtained from a study of shared clonotypes between healthy human individuals. Study-level background: Each donor's CD4 naive and CD4 memory cells filled three plates apiece, CD8 naive two, and CD8 memory one.

CDR1 is GTSNPN and CDR2 is SVGIG in the germline V gene (reference sequence). This CDR3 comprises 16 residues. Deletions cut 0 bases from V and 1 base from J, with 13 bases between. Splitting of CD4+ cells produced CD45RA+ naive and CD45RA-negative memory subsets. Measured with immunoSEQ multiplex PCR; TCRdb has only the in-frame clones, and not every one. Here the sample spans about 980,000 clones, 60% to 85% being singletons. The TCR was taken from a man younger than 35 in good health. Sequenced input: memory CD4+ T cells sorted from blood. Subset denoted: CD45RA-negative fraction. This rearrangement joins TRBV30 to TRBJ1-5, with D perhaps matching TRBD1 (6 bases). The CDR3, as DNA: TGTGCCTGGAGTGTAGTTCGGGGGGCGAGCAATCAGCCCCAGCATTTT. Its protein is CAWSVVRGASNQPQHF. The entire variable domain, with the rest obtained from reference TRBV30 and TRBJ1-5, is as follows: SQTIHQWPATLVQPVGSPLSLECTVEGTSNPNLYWYRQAAGRGLQLLFYSVGIGQISSEVPQNLSASRPQDRQFILSSKKLLLSDSGFYLCAWSVVRGASNQPQHFGDGTRLSIL.